The present TCR beta chain was sequenced within a study of shared clonotypes between healthy human individuals (TCRdb year 2020). In terms of the full investigation: A couple of women and a few men aged 18 to 49 years were included in the cohort. Per donor, leukapheresis produced somewhere between about 0.94 and 9 billion PBMCs. For each donor, three plates each were used for CD4 naive and CD4 memory, two plates were used for CD8 naive, and one plate was used for CD8 memory. Different laboratories and diverse techniques were used to prepare libraries and sequence TCR repertoires, to increase sequencing depth and limit assay-specific biases. Blood TCR repertoires of about five healthy adults were deeply sequenced to estimate repertoire size and the extent of clonotype sharing between individuals.

On the study overall, not on this receptor specifically: The small number of donors limited the genetic and exposure-history diversity represented. Pairwise subsampling indicated that sequencing depth was expected to affect the degree of clonotype sharing among donors. Sampling was restricted to blood, and TCR repertoires in tissue are likely to differ from TCR repertoires in blood. About 4.5% of naive CD4, 3.5% of naive CD8, approximately 2% of memory CD4, and 0.4% of memory CD8 clonotypes were shared across four donors. Compared with non-shared clonotypes, the clonotypes found in all four sorted-subset donors had higher generation probabilities. Even with the large sequencing depth, rarefaction of the sorted-subset datasets indicated that sequencing was incomplete. Estimated clonotype richness was generally larger for naive than for memory subsets.

Using the deep immunoSEQ assay, TCR CDR3 regions were amplified from genomic DNA by multiplex PCR. Genomic DNA extracted from each cell subset was distributed evenly over all wells of several immunoSEQ 96-well plates, and each plate served as one replicate. For sorted subsets, each replicate PCR was loaded with roughly 200 ng genomic DNA, equivalent to about 30,000 T cell genomes. The purified libraries were quantified using a Qubit 3.0 fluorometer, sized with a Bioanalyzer 2100, and then quantified again using the KAPA Library Quantification kit. Every immunoSEQ 96-well plate was sequenced on a separate single-read 150-cycle Illumina NextSeq 550 flow cell. As for the authors' bioinformatics: Because the immunoSEQ output included only junctional sequences and no quality scores, the filtering could not be the same as the filtering used for full-length reads. To assign V/J genes and CDR3, sequences were annotated against IMGT germline references using PyIR, a Python wrapper for IgBLAST v1.9. Reads were removed for weak V/J assignments (E-value above 1e-6), missing CDR3, stop codons, out-of-frame junctions, or ambiguous translated residues. A V3J clonotype was defined by an identical inferred V gene, J gene, and CDR3 amino acid sequence. To compute the percentage overlap between repertoires, the number of shared unique clonotypes was divided by the size of the smaller repertoire. RTK rarefaction, the Chao1 estimator, and Recon v2.1 estimates of unobserved clonotypes were used to assess repertoire richness. Generation probabilities were computed with OLGA for all TCRbeta clonotypes obtained by the gDNA method from several donors. TCRdb stores this immuneACCESS table with in-frame sequences only. Part of the clones is absent; in the studies checked, under half of the shortfall reflects unresolved V genes, and no reason is known for the rest. V and J calls and clone size are given by that table; D and trimming were obtained from the DNA. The sample table holds under 2.5 million clones, of which under 95% were seen once. 0.3% to 0.4% of the sample rests with the top ten.

The donors were healthy, HIV-negative adults with no recently reported acute infections or vaccinations. Only Caucasian adults living in Nashville, Tennessee, USA were represented among the donors. CD4+ T cells were enriched through magnetic negative selection, after which naive cells were positively selected on CD45RA and the remaining negative fraction served as the memory subset. Blood was collected by leukapheresis, and PBMCs were isolated by Ficoll-Histopaque density gradient centrifugation and then cryopreserved in liquid nitrogen vapor phase. Analytical flow cytometry was used to check the purity and quantity of each magnetically sorted T cell population. Genomic DNA was isolated from each sorted fraction and quantified by UV absorbance on a Nanodrop 2000c. CDR3 length: 16 amino acids, cysteine to phenylalanine. The only DNA kept is the CDR3, 48 bases in frame from the first base. The trim is 4 bases for V and 0 bases for J, with a gap of 16 bases between the germline ends. The germline V gene yields SGHDN for CDR1 and FVKESK for CDR2.

On this clone itself: Its target antigen remains unknown. No much larger clonotype is one base removed from it; base qualities were not supplied.

This clonotype originated in a man between 18 and 35 years old in good health. Some clones in this sample may be carry-over from other donors' samples. Input material: naive CD4+ T cells from PBMCs. Read against the paper, the sample's cell subset or site label means: CD45RA+ positively selected. The rearranged segments are TRBV14 and TRBJ2-7; the D region possibly corresponds to TRBD2 (5 bases align). CDR3 protein: CASSPLQSGRSYEQYF. The DNA sequence is as follows: TGTGCCAGCAGCCCCCTTCAAAGCGGCCGCTCCTACGAGCAGTACTTC.